One sample yielded the 17 T cell receptor beta chains listed below, sequenced in a study of blood T cell repertoires in COVID-19. The protocol was immunoSEQ multiplex PCR, while the TCRdb copy is restricted to in-frame clones and leaves out a portion. The sample comprises about 170,000 clones, about 80% of which are singletons, and roughly 20% rests with the top ten. Sequenced material: PBMCs or T cells enriched from blood (not recorded which). The receptors here all came from a woman in her 70s in a cohort exposed to, infected with or recovered from COVID-19 (not recorded which).

Here the CDR3 reads CASSEYRGAGYNEQFF. Here the CDR3 DNA reads TGCGCCAGCAGTGAGTATCGTGGAGCGGGCTACAATGAGCAGTTCTTC. The chain carries TRBV10-1 and TRBJ2-1; perhaps TRBD2 as D (6 bases). CDR1 and CDR2 from the germline V gene are WNHNN and SYGVQD (reference sequence). The length of the CDR3 is 16 residues. V was trimmed by 1 base and J by 3 bases, leaving 13 bases between them.

This chain connects TRBV10-1 to TRBJ2-2; a possible D gene is TRBD2 (5 bases). Germline V gene data show CDR1 as WNHNN and CDR2 as SYGVQD (reference sequence). The CDR3 extends over 14 amino acids. Trimming cost V 4 bases and J 2 bases, with 8 bases left between them. In DNA, the CDR3 is TGCGCCAGCAGTGCCGGACTTAACACCGGGGAGCTGTTTTTT. This codes for CASSAGLNTGELFF.

The chain joins TRBV4-2 to TRBJ1-4; possibly TRBD1 for D (6 bases). Germline V gene lookup returns CDR1 LGHNA and CDR2 YNFKEQ. The V end lost 3 bases, the J end lost 8 bases, and 19 bases lay between the germline ends. The CDR3 extends over 16 amino acids. The CDR3 bases are TGTGCCAGCAGCCATGTAACTGCAGGGGTGGGCGAAAAACTGTTTTTT. Its protein is CASSHVTAGVGEKLFF.

V is TRBV9 and J is TRBJ2-1, with D uncertain. The germline CDR1 and CDR2 sequences are SGDLS and YYNGEE. The V gene lost 4 bases and the J gene lost 2 bases, with 4 bases spanning the gap. The CDR3 runs to 12 residues. CDR3 nucleotide sequence: TGTGCCAGCAGCTCCACCTACAATGAGCAGTTCTTC. Encoded protein: CASSSTYNEQFF.

This clone occurred a few times. J is TRBJ2-3 and V is TRBV4-3, with no clear D. The ends were cut back, 4 bases at V and 0 bases at J, with 8 bases in the middle. The CDR3 contains 14 residues. CDR1 and CDR2 (germline): LGHNA, YSLEER. CDR3 in DNA: TGCGCCAGCAGCCGAGACCCTAGCACAGATACGCAGTATTTT. Amino acids: CASSRDPSTDTQYF.

The chain joins TRBV7-3 to TRBJ2-3, with TRBD2 identical over 8 bases. CDR1 is SGHTA, CDR2 FQGTGA, per germline. The CDR3 has 15 residues. Germline trimming cut 2 bases from V and 5 bases from J; bases unmatched to any gene: 6. CDR3 in amino acids: CASSLQAGEIDTQYF. The CDR3 DNA reads TGTGCCAGCAGCTTACAAGCGGGAGAGATAGATACGCAGTATTTT.

This chain connects TRBV7-2 to TRBJ1-2; weak D call: TRBD1 (6 bases). The CDR3 runs to 13 residues. The V and J ends lost 5 bases and 4 bases respectively, with 11 bases between them. Germline assignment: CDR1 SGHTA and CDR2 FQGNSA. CDR3: CASSQTGPYGYTF. The CDR3 DNA reads as TGTGCCAGCAGCCAGACAGGTCCCTATGGCTACACCTTC.

This clone was recorded at least ten times. The rearrangement uses TRBV28 and TRBJ2-5; possible D gene TRBD1, 6 bases. The germline gives CDR1 MDHEN, CDR2 SYDVKM. V was trimmed by 2 bases and J by 14 bases, leaving 12 bases between them. The CDR3 contains 11 residues. The CDR3 region has the DNA TGTGCCAGCAGTTTACGTTACAGGGTATACTTC. Its translation: CASSLRYRVYF.

The genes are TRBV6-5 and TRBJ1-1; TRBD1 might be the D (6 bases). The V end was cut by 6 bases, the J end by 8 bases, with 16 bases between. Germline values: CDR1 MNHEY, CDR2 SVGAGI. This CDR3 is 13 amino acids long. In DNA form, the CDR3 reads TGTGCCAGCAGCCAGGACAGAGAAGACGAAGCTTTCTTT. The encoded protein is CASSQDREDEAFF.

The chain carries TRBV28 and TRBJ2-3, with TRBD2 matching over 14 bases. CDR1 and CDR2 (germline): MDHEN, SYDVKM. CDR3 length: 19 amino acids. V lost 0 bases and J lost 5; bases outside the gene matches: 10. CDR3 bases: TGTGCCAGCAGTTTATGGAGATCGGGACTAGCGGGAGTAAGAGATACGCAGTATTTT. Amino acids: CASSLWRSGLAGVRDTQYF.

The chain links TRBV3-1 (or the pseudogene TRBV3-2) to TRBJ2-1; 10 bases are a match to TRBD1. The V gene end was trimmed by 4 bases and the J gene end by 6 bases; junction bases not matched to a gene: 18. The CDR3 spans 19 residues. The germline V gene encodes CDR1 LGHDT and CDR2 YNNKEL (reference sequence). The CDR3 sequence is CASSPRGSIDRGPGNEQFF. The CDR3 nucleotides read TGTGCCAGCAGCCCCCGCGGAAGTATAGACAGGGGGCCAGGCAATGAGCAGTTCTTC.

CDR3 sequence reads: CATQGPIYNEQFF. The CDR3 DNA is TGTGCCACCCAGGGCCCCATTTACAATGAGCAGTTCTTC. The chain uses TRBV19 and TRBJ2-1, with D possibly being TRBD1 (5 bases). There are 13 residues in the CDR3. CDR1 LNHDA and CDR2 SQIVND come from the germline V gene (reference sequence). Trimming shortened V by 10 bases and J by 4 bases, and 14 bases separated the two germline ends. The full variable domain, with the rest looked up from reference TRBV19 and TRBJ2-1, is DGGITQSPKYLFRKEGQNVTLSCEQNLNHDAMYWYRQDPGQGLRLIYYSQIVNDFQKGDIAEGYSVSREKKESFPLTVTSAQKNPTAFYLCATQGPIYNEQFFGPGTRLTVL.

The chain joins TRBV10-3 to TRBJ1-1, with a possible D match to TRBD1 (6 bases). This CDR3 is built from 14 residues. Germline assignment: CDR1 ENHRY and CDR2 SYGVKD. V lost 10 bases to trimming and J lost 2 bases, with 17 bases between them. CDR3 loop: CATTGGQANTEAFF. CDR3 bases: TGTGCCACTACCGGGGGGCAGGCAAACACTGAAGCTTTCTTT.

V gene TRBV5-1 combines with J gene TRBJ2-1, with 8 bases that match TRBD1. V was clipped by 4 bases and J by 7 bases; unmatched bases: 7. In germline, CDR1 is SGHRS, CDR2 YFSETQ. The CDR3 length is 14 residues. This CDR3 is CASSPGGPENEQFF. The DNA of the CDR3 is TGCGCCAGCAGCCCAGGGGGCCCTGAGAATGAGCAGTTCTTC.

The rearrangement uses TRBV2 and TRBJ1-1; TRBD1 is a possible D gene (5 bases). Trimming pared 4 bases from V and 5 bases from J, leaving 17 bases between. The length of the CDR3 is 15 residues. Germline V lookup: CDR1 SNHLY, CDR2 FYNNEI. CDR3: CASSGQTVRGTEAFF. The CDR3 DNA reads as TGTGCCAGCAGTGGGCAGACGGTCCGGGGGACTGAAGCTTTCTTT.

The J gene is TRBJ1-4, the V gene TRBV5-6; TRBD1 agrees at 7 bases. CDR1 SGHDT and CDR2 YYEEEE come from the germline V gene. The CDR3 length is 14 residues. V shed 4 bases, J shed 4 bases, and the junction held 4 bases outside the gene matches. For the CDR3, the DNA is TGTGCCAGCAGCCACGGGACAGATAATGAAAAACTGTTTTTT. It translates to CASSHGTDNEKLFF.

The chain joins TRBV6-5 to TRBJ1-5; D is undetermined. V shed 8 bases and J shed 6 bases, with 14 bases lying between them. The germline gives CDR1 MNHEY, CDR2 SVGAGI. This CDR3 is 13 amino acids long. The CDR3 reads CASHPGPSQPQHF. As DNA, the CDR3 is TGTGCCAGCCACCCTGGCCCAAGTCAGCCCCAGCATTTT.